These T cell receptor beta chains were read from a single sample in a study of cytomegalovirus exposure and HLA in healthy donors. This table comes from immunoSEQ multiplex PCR, and its TCRdb copy is limited to in-frame clones, with some not included. This sample has 100,000 or so clones; 83% occur once, and the top ten carry 5% to 6.5%. Sequenced sample: PBMCs. These receptors were obtained from a man younger than 30 in good health and CMV-seronegative. The CDR3 runs from the conserved cysteine through the conserved F or W. The order of the fields is clone size, J gene, D gene, V gene, CDR3 protein. A D gene is named only where the DNA matches it firmly. For some rows the clone size is stated as once, few or many, or as a class when expanded; others skip it.

few TRBJ1-5 . TRBV6-4 CASSDRAPNQPQHF
. TRBJ1-2 TRBD1 TRBV7-8 CASSLERTGPYNYGYTF
. TRBJ2-7 . TRBV25-1 CASSELGGGRSYEQYF
few TRBJ2-1 TRBD1 TRBV7-9 CASSLVQGANEQFF
. TRBJ1-1 TRBD1 TRBV11-2 CASSLGAGQGDTEAFF
once TRBJ2-1 TRBD1 TRBV6-5 CASRGQIYNEQFF
. TRBJ2-7 TRBD1 TRBV7-9 CASSRTLTGGERTYEQYF
. TRBJ2-3 . TRBV28 CATLLISSSTDTQYF
. TRBJ2-1 TRBD2 TRBV4-3 CASSQGGGVNEQFF
. TRBJ1-2 . TRBV28 CASRDTGYGYTF
. TRBJ2-7 TRBD1 TRBV5-1 CASSPLLSGGYEQYF
. TRBJ2-7 TRBD2 TRBV6-1 CASTNVWDNRGGEYF
. TRBJ1-4 . TRBV6-5 CASSVGLPGNEKLFF